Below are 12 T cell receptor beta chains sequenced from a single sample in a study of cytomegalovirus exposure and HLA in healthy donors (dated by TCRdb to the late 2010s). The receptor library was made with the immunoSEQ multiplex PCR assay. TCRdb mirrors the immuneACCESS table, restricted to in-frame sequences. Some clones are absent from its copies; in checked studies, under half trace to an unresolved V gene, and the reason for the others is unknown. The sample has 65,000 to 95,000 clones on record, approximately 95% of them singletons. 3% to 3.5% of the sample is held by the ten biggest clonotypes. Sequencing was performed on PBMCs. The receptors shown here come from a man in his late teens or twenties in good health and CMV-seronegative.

CDR3 protein: CAWDGQRGNTIYF. The DNA of the CDR3 is TGTGCCTGGGATGGACAGCGCGGAAACACCATATATTTT. The chain links TRBV30 to TRBJ1-3; D perhaps matches TRBD1 (6 bases). Germline V gene data show CDR1 as GTSNPN and CDR2 as SVGIG (reference sequence). The germline V and J ends were trimmed by 5 bases and 4 bases, with 12 bases remaining between them. The CDR3 runs to 13 residues.

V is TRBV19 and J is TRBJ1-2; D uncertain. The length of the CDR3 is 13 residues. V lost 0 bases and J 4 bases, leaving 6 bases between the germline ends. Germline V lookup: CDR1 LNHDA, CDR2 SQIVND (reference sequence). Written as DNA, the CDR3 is TGTGCCAGTAGTATAGATAATTCCTATGGCTACACCTTC. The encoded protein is CASSIDNSYGYTF.

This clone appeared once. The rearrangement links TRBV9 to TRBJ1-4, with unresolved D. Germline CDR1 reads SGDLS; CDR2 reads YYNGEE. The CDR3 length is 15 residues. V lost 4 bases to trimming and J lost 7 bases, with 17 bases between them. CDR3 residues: CASSSLGGGVEKLFF. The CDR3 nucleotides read TGTGCCAGCAGCTCCCTTGGAGGCGGCGTTGAAAAACTGTTTTTT.

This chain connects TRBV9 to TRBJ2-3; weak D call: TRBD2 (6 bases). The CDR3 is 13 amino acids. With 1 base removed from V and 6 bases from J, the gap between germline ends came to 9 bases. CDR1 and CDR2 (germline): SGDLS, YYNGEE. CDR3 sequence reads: CASSVSSGDTQYF. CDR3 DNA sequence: TGTGCCAGCAGCGTAAGTAGCGGTGATACGCAGTATTTT.

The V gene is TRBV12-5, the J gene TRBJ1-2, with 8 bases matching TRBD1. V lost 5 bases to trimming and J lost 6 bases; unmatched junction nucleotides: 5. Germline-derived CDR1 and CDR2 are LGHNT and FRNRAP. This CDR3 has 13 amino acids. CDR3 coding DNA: TGTGCTAGTGGTGAGACAGGGGTGGATGGCTACACCTTC. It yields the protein CASGETGVDGYTF. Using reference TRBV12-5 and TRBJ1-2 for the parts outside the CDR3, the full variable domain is DARVTQTPRHKVTEMGQEVTMRCQPILGHNTVFWYRQTMMQGLELLAYFRNRAPLDDSGMPKDRFSAEMPDATLATLKIQPSEPRDSAVYFCASGETGVDGYTFGSGTRLTVV.

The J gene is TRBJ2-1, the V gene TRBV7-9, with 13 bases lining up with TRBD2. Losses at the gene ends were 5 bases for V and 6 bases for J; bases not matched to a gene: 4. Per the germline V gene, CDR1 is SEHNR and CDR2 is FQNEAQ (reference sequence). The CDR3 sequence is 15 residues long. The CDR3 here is CASSIRLAGGNEQFF. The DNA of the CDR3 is TGTGCCAGCAGCATCAGACTAGCGGGGGGCAATGAGCAGTTCTTC.

The CDR3: CASSKGTGGSYEQYF. Written as DNA, the CDR3 is TGTGCCAGCAGCAAGGGGACAGGGGGTTCCTACGAGCAGTACTTC. V usage is TRBV11-2 and J usage is TRBJ2-7; 11 bases are a match to TRBD1. The CDR3 contains 15 residues. Germline CDR1 SGHAT, CDR2 FQNNGV. Losses at the gene ends were 5 bases for V and 1 base for J; bases not matched to a gene: 4. The whole variable domain, remainder taken from reference TRBV11-2 and TRBJ2-7, is EAGVAQSPRYKIIEKRQSVAFWCNPISGHATLYWYQQILGQGPKLLIQFQNNGVVDDSQLPKDRFSAERLKGVDSTLKIQPAKLEDSAVYLCASSKGTGGSYEQYFGPGTRLTVT.

The CDR3, as DNA: TGTGCCAGCAGCAAACACAGGGGCGAGAACACTGAAGCTTTCTTT. Translated, it gives CASSKHRGENTEAFF. The chain carries TRBV21-1 and TRBJ1-1; the table's D call TRBD1 went unverified against the DNA. TRBV21-1 is reported as a pseudogene. The CDR3 covers 15 residues.

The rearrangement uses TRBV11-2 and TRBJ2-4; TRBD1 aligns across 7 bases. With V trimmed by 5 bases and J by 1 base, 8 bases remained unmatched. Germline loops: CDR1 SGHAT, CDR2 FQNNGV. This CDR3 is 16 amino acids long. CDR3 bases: TGTGCCAGCAGCCCGAATCCACAGGGGGCCAAAAACATTCAGTACTTC. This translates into CASSPNPQGAKNIQYF.

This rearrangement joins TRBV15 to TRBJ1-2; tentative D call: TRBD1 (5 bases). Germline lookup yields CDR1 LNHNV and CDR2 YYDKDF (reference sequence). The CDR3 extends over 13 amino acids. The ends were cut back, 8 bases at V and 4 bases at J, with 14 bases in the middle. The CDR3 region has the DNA TGTGCCACCTATACGGCGGGGGGCTATGGCTACACCTTC. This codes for CATYTAGGYGYTF.

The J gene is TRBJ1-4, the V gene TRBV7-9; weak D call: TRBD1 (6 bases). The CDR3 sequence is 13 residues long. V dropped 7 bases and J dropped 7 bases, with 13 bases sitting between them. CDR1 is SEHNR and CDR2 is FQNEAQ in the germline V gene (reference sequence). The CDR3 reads CASNRVKGEKLFF. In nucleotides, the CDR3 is TGTGCCAGCAACAGGGTTAAGGGTGAAAAACTGTTTTTT. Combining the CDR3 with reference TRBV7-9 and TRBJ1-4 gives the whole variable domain DTGVSQNPRHKITKRGQNVTFRCDPISEHNRLYWYRQTLGQGPEFLTYFQNEAQLEKSRLLSDRFSAERPKGSFSTLEIQRTEQGDSAMYLCASNRVKGEKLFFGSGTQLSVL.

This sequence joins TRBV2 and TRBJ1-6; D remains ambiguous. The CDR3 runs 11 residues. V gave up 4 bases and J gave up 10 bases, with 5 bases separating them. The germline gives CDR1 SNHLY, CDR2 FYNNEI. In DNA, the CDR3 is TGTGCCAGCAGTGGCGGGTCACCCCTCCACTTT. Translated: CASSGGSPLHF.